These 10 T cell receptor beta chains were all obtained from the same sample, sequenced in a study of response to subunit inactivated influenza vaccine. TCRdb independently ran MiXCR on the RT-PCR reads; one entry per CDR3 protein. The sample yields roughly 700,000 distinct CDR3 sequences, roughly 14% seen once. The specimen was PBMCs from blood, collected 11 to 12 days after vaccination. The receptors derive from a man over 45 who received an inactivated influenza vaccine.

This clonotype was found many times. V and J are TRBV7-2 and TRBJ2-1; no clear D gene. Germline V gives CDR1 SGHTA, CDR2 FQGNSA. The CDR3 extends over 13 amino acids. Trimming took off 2 bases at V and 5 bases at J, with 7 bases between the two ends. This chain's CDR3 is CASSLQVHNEQFF. The CDR3 DNA follows: TGTGCCAGCAGCTTACAGGTCCACAATGAGCAGTTCTTC.

This clonotype has more than one count but fewer than ten. V gene TRBV7-9 combines with J gene TRBJ1-2, with D perhaps TRBD1 (5 bases). Germline V gene data show CDR1 as SEHNR and CDR2 as FQNEAQ (reference sequence). Trimming stripped 5 bases from V and 4 bases from J, with 17 bases between. This CDR3 is built from 15 residues. The CDR3 sequence: CASSQTGTMIYGYTF. In DNA form, the CDR3 reads TGTGCCAGCAGCCAAACCGGGACGATGATCTATGGCTACACCTTC.

This clonotype was seen repeatedly, ten times or more. This chain joins TRBV5-1 and TRBJ1-6, with a possible D match to TRBD1 (5 bases). CDR3 length equals 14 residues. V lost 3 bases to trimming and J lost 5 bases, with 9 bases between them. In germline, CDR1 is SGHRS, CDR2 YFSETQ. The CDR3 spells CASSWGRDNSPLHF. Here the CDR3 DNA reads TGCGCCAGCAGCTGGGGCAGGGATAATTCACCCCTCCACTTT.

The chain recombines TRBV5-1 with TRBJ1-1, with D uncertain. From germline, CDR1 is SGHRS and CDR2 YFSETQ. Trimming stripped 4 bases from V and 1 base from J, with 14 bases between. There are 15 residues in the CDR3. The CDR3 reads CASSPMPRGNTEAFF. The CDR3 coding sequence is TGCGCCAGCAGCCCCATGCCTCGTGGGAACACTGAAGCTTTCTTT.

V usage is TRBV30 and J usage is TRBJ1-4; D is uncertain. Germline lookup yields CDR1 GTSNPN and CDR2 SVGIG (reference sequence). The CDR3 contains 13 residues. The V end lost 1 base, the J end lost 5 bases, and 8 bases lay between the germline ends. CDR3 amino acids: CAWSEGLNEKLFF. The CDR3 coding sequence is TGTGCCTGGAGTGAGGGCCTGAATGAAAAACTGTTTTTT.

The chain is built from TRBV6-2 or TRBV6-3 and TRBJ2-2; 11 nucleotides agree with TRBD2. The CDR3 has 20 residues. Germline CDR1 and CDR2: MNHEY and SVGEGT. V shed 0 bases and J 0 bases; nucleotides not matched to a gene: 9. CDR3 in DNA: TGTGCCAGCAGTTACTCGCTAACTAGCGGGAGTTTGGCGAACACCGGGGAGCTGTTTTTT. Its translation is CASSYSLTSGSLANTGELFF.

This clonotype was observed a handful of times. This chain joins TRBV7-9 and TRBJ1-1, with 7 bases that match TRBD1. This CDR3 has 16 amino acids. J gave up 0 bases and V 3 bases, and 7 bases lay outside the gene matches. CDR1 and CDR2 (germline): SEHNR, FQNEAQ (reference sequence). The CDR3 DNA sequence: TGTGCCAGCAGCTTCTTTCAGGGACAGCTGAACACTGAAGCTTTCTTT. Its translation: CASSFFQGQLNTEAFF.

This clonotype was recorded a few times. The chain links TRBV20-1 to TRBJ2-1, with a tentative D call TRBD2 (6 bases). Trimming removed 4 bases from V and 10 bases from J, with 14 bases in between. Germline V gene data show CDR1 as DFQATT and CDR2 as SNEGSKA (reference sequence). CDR3 length equals 12 residues. In DNA, the CDR3 is TGCAGTGCTACAGCCCAAGGACTAGAGCAGTTCTTC. It codes for CSATAQGLEQFF.

This clonotype was counted once. This CDR3 reads CASSLPPGQAYEQYF. The CDR3 nucleotides are TGTGCCAGCAGCCTACCCCCCGGACAAGCCTACGAGCAGTACTTC. The V gene is TRBV28, the J gene TRBJ2-7, with D tentatively TRBD1 (5 bases). The V gene lost 6 bases and the J gene lost 2 bases, with 17 bases spanning the gap. Germline V gene sequence: CDR1 MDHEN, CDR2 SYDVKM. The CDR3 is 15 residues long.

V is TRBV5-1 and J is TRBJ2-6, with a tentative D call TRBD2 (5 bases). Germline values: CDR1 SGHRS, CDR2 YFSETQ. V was shortened by 1 base and J by 0 bases, with 8 bases between the two germline ends. This CDR3 has 16 amino acids. The CDR3 protein is CASSLREFSGANVLTF. CDR3 in DNA: TGCGCCAGCAGCTTGCGGGAATTCTCTGGGGCCAACGTCCTGACTTTC.